This T cell receptor beta chain comes out of a study of blood T cell repertoires in COVID-19. Study context: Acute-phase and convalescent COVID-19 samples originated in the United States, Italy and Spain. PBMCs, B-cell-depleted T cells, or T cells provided the cDNA or gDNA that made up the material.

The V end lost 5 bases, the J end lost 1 base, and 17 bases lay between the germline ends. The CDR3 consists of 16 residues. Per the germline V gene, CDR1 is MNHEY and CDR2 is SMNVEV (reference sequence). Authors' methods: It was from reference gene primer amplification that nucleated cell counts were estimated. Sequencing used immunoSEQ multiplex PCR; TCRdb keeps in-frame clones, though not all of them. The V and J calls and clone size were taken over from that table, and D and trimming were inferred from the DNA. Of 140,000 or so clones listed, over 65% are singletons. The TCR was taken from a man between 50 and 59 years old with acute or convalescent COVID-19. The chain joins TRBV27 to TRBJ1-1, with a tentative D call TRBD1 (5 bases). Sequencing was done on a sample of peripheral blood. DNA of the CDR3: TGTGCCAGCAGTCTTGGGGGGGAAACTGGGAACACTGAAGCTTTCTTT. Amino acid sequence: CASSLGGETGNTEAFF.